One sample yielded the 32 T cell receptor beta chains listed below, sequenced in a study of shared clonotypes between healthy human individuals. This table comes from immunoSEQ multiplex PCR, and its TCRdb copy is limited to in-frame clones, with some not included. The sample carries some 120,000 clones, 55% to 70% recorded once. Sequenced material: memory CD8+ T cells sorted from blood. Subset described: CD45RO+ cells pooled with CCR7-negative TemRA cells. These receptors originate from a woman under 40 in good health.

The chain uses TRBV29-1 and TRBJ2-7; 12 positions agree with TRBD2. From germline, CDR1 is SQVTM and CDR2 ANQGSEA. The CDR3 has 16 residues. Trimming took 6 bases from V and 6 from J; bases not matched to a gene: 15. CDR3 bases: TGCAGCGTCGCAGGACTAGCGGGACCCTACGTATCCGAGCAGTACTTC. This encodes CSVAGLAGPYVSEQYF.

As for this clone: The same CDR3 also results from other DNA sequences found in this sample. The V call is TRBV4-2, the J call TRBJ2-7; D uncertain. The CDR3 totals 15 residues. Germline V CDR1 and CDR2: LGHNA, YNFKEQ. V gave up 0 bases and J gave up 0 bases, with 9 bases separating them. The CDR3 DNA follows: TGTGCCAGCAGCCAAGAAGCCTCCTCCTCCTACGAGCAGTACTTC. As protein: CASSQEASSSYEQYF.

The rearrangement links TRBV6-1 to TRBJ2-5; tentatively, D is TRBD1 (6 bases). V was clipped by 0 bases and J by 2 bases, with 10 bases between them. CDR1 and CDR2 (germline): MNHNS, SASEGT. This CDR3 region has 15 residues. Here the CDR3 reads CASSEAGGSQETQYF. In DNA form, the CDR3 reads TGTGCCAGCAGTGAAGCAGGGGGATCACAAGAGACCCAGTACTTC.

The CDR3 reads CASSLDGGSTYNEQFF. The CDR3 nucleotides read TGCGCCAGCAGCTTGGATGGCGGGAGCACCTACAATGAGCAGTTCTTC. The chain employs TRBV5-1 and TRBJ2-1; TRBD2 matches 7 bases. This CDR3 is 16 amino acids long. The germline V gene has CDR1 SGHRS and CDR2 YFSETQ. V lost 0 bases, J lost 2 bases, and 5 bases stayed unmatched.

This clone showed up just once. V usage is TRBV2 and J usage is TRBJ2-3; 10 nucleotides align to TRBD2. The ends lost 4 bases at V and 5 bases at J; junction bases unmatched: 12. This CDR3 spans 17 amino acids. Germline V gene lookup returns CDR1 SNHLY and CDR2 FYNNEI. CDR3: CASSAISGRAARDTQYF. The CDR3 nucleotides read TGTGCCAGCAGTGCTATCAGCGGGAGGGCTGCGAGAGATACGCAGTATTTT.

CDR3 protein: CASRKEGGLGTEAFF. CDR3 nucleotide sequence: TGTGCCAGCAGGAAGGAAGGGGGCCTAGGGACTGAAGCTTTCTTT. The rearrangement uses TRBV6-1 and TRBJ1-1, with TRBD1 identical over 7 bases. The CDR3 length is 15 residues. The ends lost 6 bases at V and 5 bases at J; junction bases unmatched: 12. Germline CDR1 and CDR2: MNHNS and SASEGT.

This clone was seen only a few times. The V call is TRBV2, the J call TRBJ2-3; TRBD2 aligns across 7 bases. The CDR3 consists of 15 residues. Germline values: CDR1 SNHLY, CDR2 FYNNEI. J was trimmed by 0 bases and V by 8 bases; bases with no gene match: 8. The CDR3 coding sequence is TGTGCCAGCGCCAATTCGGGAGGTAGCACAGATACGCAGTATTTT. The encoded protein is CASANSGGSTDTQYF.

CDR3 sequence (DNA): TGTGCCAGTCAACTTGGTAGCTCTGGGGCCAACGTCCTGACTTTC. Amino acid sequence: CASQLGSSGANVLTF. J is TRBJ2-6 and V is TRBV5-5; D call uncertain. Germline loops: CDR1 SGHKS, CDR2 YYEKEE (reference sequence). This CDR3 is built from 15 residues. V lost 8 bases, J lost 0 bases, and 12 bases lay in between.

This clone was seen repeatedly, ten times or more. V usage is TRBV25-1 and J usage is TRBJ1-5, with 7 nucleotides matching TRBD1. In germline, CDR1 is MGHDK, CDR2 SYGVNS. The CDR3 sequence is 16 residues long. V lost 4 bases, J lost 4 bases, and 10 bases stayed unmatched. The CDR3 DNA sequence: TGTGCCAGCAGTGGGTCCCAGGGACAGCTTAATCAGCCCCAGCATTTT. Its translation: CASSGSQGQLNQPQHF.

A note on this clone: Other DNA sequences of this sample code for an identical CDR3. CDR3 loop: CASSYSGPTGELFF. For the CDR3, the DNA is TGTGCCAGCAGTTACTCTGGACCCACCGGGGAGCTGTTTTTT. This rearrangement joins TRBV6-5 to TRBJ2-2; D is ambiguous. The CDR3 length is 14 residues. The germline V and J ends were trimmed by 0 bases and 4 bases, with 6 bases remaining between them. Germline CDR1 reads MNHEY; CDR2 reads SVGAGI.

The V call is TRBV7-2, the J call TRBJ2-5; 8 positions agree with TRBD1. The CDR3 consists of 16 residues. Germline V CDR1 and CDR2: SGHTA, FQGNSA. V dropped 5 bases and J dropped 4; count of bases not matched to a gene: 12. The CDR3 coding sequence is TGTGCCAGCAGCGTAGGGGGGACAGGATGGGGAGAGACCCAGTACTTC. Translation: CASSVGGTGWGETQYF.

This clone was counted at least ten times. The chain uses TRBV5-6 and TRBJ2-7, with 11 bases that match TRBD2. This CDR3 spans 16 amino acids. Losses at the gene ends were 3 bases for V and 3 bases for J; bases not matched to a gene: 8. Germline assignment: CDR1 SGHDT and CDR2 YYEEEE. CDR3 residues: CASSSGPGLAVYEQYF. CDR3 nucleotide sequence: TGTGCCAGCAGCTCGGGACCGGGACTAGCGGTCTACGAGCAGTACTTC.

The V gene is TRBV10-1, the J gene TRBJ2-5, with unresolved D. The CDR3 extends over 13 amino acids. Trimming took 3 bases from V and 1 from J, leaving 6 bases between them. CDR1 and CDR2 (germline): WNHNN, SYGVQD (reference sequence). The CDR3 DNA sequence: TGCGCCAGCAGTGAAAGTCTCCAAGAGACCCAGTACTTC. Its translation is CASSESLQETQYF.

This clone was observed a handful of times. The CDR3 loop is CASSQTQSYGYTF. DNA for the CDR3: TGCGCCAGCAGCCAGACACAGTCCTATGGCTACACCTTC. The V and J genes are TRBV4-1 and TRBJ1-2; no clear D gene. V dropped 3 bases and J dropped 4 bases, with 9 bases sitting between them. Germline lookup yields CDR1 MGHRA and CDR2 YSYEKL. The CDR3 extends over 13 amino acids.

Worth noting for this clone: A much larger clonotype is one base distant, so this may be a read error. The same CDR3 can be traced to other DNA sequences in this sample. The chain joins TRBV7-9 to TRBJ2-7, with 8 bases lining up with TRBD2. This CDR3 is 15 amino acids long. Germline values: CDR1 SEHNR, CDR2 FQNEAQ (reference sequence). Trimming removed 5 bases from V and 2 bases from J; junction bases left unmatched: 8. This chain's CDR3 is CASSDGGGGTYEQYF. CDR3 DNA sequence: TGTGCCAGCAGCGACGGGGGGGGAGGGACCTACGAGCAGTACTTC.

The CDR3 nucleotides are TGTGCCAGCAGTCCCTGGACTAGCCTGAACACCGGGGAGCTGTTTTTT. Protein product: CASSPWTSLNTGELFF. The chain recombines TRBV6-6 with TRBJ2-2; 8 bases map to TRBD2. Unmatched junction bases numbered 6, after V lost 5 bases and J lost 1 base. The CDR3 is 16 residues long. CDR1 and CDR2 (germline): MNHNY, SVGAGI (reference sequence).

J is TRBJ2-1 and V is TRBV2; TRBD1 aligns across 9 bases. The CDR3 has 14 amino acids. V shed 6 bases and J 7 bases; nucleotides not matched to a gene: 7. CDR1 is SNHLY and CDR2 is FYNNEI in the germline V gene. CDR3 coding DNA: TGTGCCAGCAGATTCAGGGACAGGGAGAATGAGCAGTTCTTC. Protein sequence: CASRFRDRENEQFF. Drawing the rest from reference TRBV2 and TRBJ2-1, the complete variable domain is EPEVTQTPSHQVTQMGQEVILRCVPISNHLYFYWYRQILGQKVEFLVSFYNNEISEKSEIFDDQFSVERPDGSNFTLKIRSTKLEDSAMYFCASRFRDRENEQFFGPGTRLTVL.

The chain recombines TRBV5-4 with TRBJ1-2; possible D gene TRBD1, 5 bases. Per germline, CDR1 SGHNT and CDR2 YYREEE (reference sequence). Between the trimmed V and J ends, which lost 0 bases and 10 bases, there was a span of 7 bases. The CDR3 extends over 11 amino acids. CDR3 coding DNA: TGTGCCAGCAGCTTGGTAGGGGACTACACCTTC. Its translation is CASSLVGDYTF. Looking up the rest from reference TRBV5-4 and TRBJ1-2 gives the full variable domain: ETGVTQSPTHLIKTRGQQVTLRCSSQSGHNTVSWYQQALGQGPQFIFQYYREEENGRGNFPPRFSGLQFPNYSSELNVNALELDDSALYLCASSLVGDYTFGSGTRLTVV.

This clone has ten or more counts. The chain's CDR3 is CARSLTGLNTEAFF. The DNA for the CDR3 is TGTGCCAGAAGCTTGACAGGGTTGAACACTGAAGCTTTCTTT. The chain carries TRBV5-3 and TRBJ1-1; tentative D call: TRBD1 (6 bases). TRBV5-3 falls under the ORF class, with uncertain function. The CDR3 runs 14 residues. V was cut by 1 base and J by 0 bases, with 7 bases left in between.

The chain links TRBV25-1 to TRBJ2-7; D possibly corresponds to TRBD2 (5 bases). The V end was cut by 4 bases, the J end by 2 bases, with 15 bases between. CDR1 is MGHDK and CDR2 is SYGVNS in the germline V gene. The CDR3 is 15 amino acids. The CDR3 loop reads CASSAPRTGTYEQYF. The CDR3 DNA reads TGTGCCAGCAGTGCTCCTCGGACGGGGACCTACGAGCAGTACTTC.

V gene TRBV29-1 combines with J gene TRBJ2-7; 12 bases line up with TRBD2. J lost 1 base, V lost 2 bases, and 0 bases had no gene match. Germline V gene sequence: CDR1 SQVTM, CDR2 ANQGSEA. The CDR3 is made up of 14 amino acids. The CDR3 protein is CSVELAGGSYEQYF. In DNA, the CDR3 is TGCAGCGTTGAACTAGCGGGAGGGTCCTACGAGCAGTACTTC.

The J gene is TRBJ2-3, the V gene TRBV29-1, with 9 bases identical to TRBD2. From germline, CDR1 is SQVTM and CDR2 ANQGSEA. V dropped 4 bases and J dropped 2; count of bases not matched to a gene: 4. This CDR3 contains 14 residues. The CDR3 loop is CSVAGTSTTDTQYF. CDR3 in DNA: TGCAGCGTTGCCGGGACTAGCACCACAGATACGCAGTATTTT.

This clone was recorded at least ten times. The genes are TRBV27 and TRBJ2-7; no reliable D call. V lost 4 bases, J lost 5 bases, and 9 bases lay in between. Germline assignment: CDR1 MNHEY and CDR2 SMNVEV (reference sequence). The CDR3 contains 12 residues. The CDR3 here is CASSSIRHEQYF. The CDR3 DNA sequence: TGTGCCAGCAGTTCTATTCGACACGAGCAGTACTTC.

The rearrangement links TRBV18 to TRBJ2-2; TRBD1 is a possible D gene (5 bases). In germline, CDR1 is KGHSH, CDR2 LQKENI. V lost 2 bases, J lost 0 bases, and 10 bases lay in between. This CDR3 region has 16 residues. The CDR3 DNA sequence: TGTGCCAGCTCACCATCTAAGGGGTCGAACACCGGGGAGCTGTTTTTT. Translating it yields CASSPSKGSNTGELFF.

This clone was seen more than once but under ten times. The chain's CDR3 is CASTSGISRSAGELFF. CDR3 nucleotide sequence: TGTGCCAGCACTTCCGGGATCTCAAGAAGCGCCGGGGAGCTGTTTTTT. The J gene is TRBJ2-2, the V gene TRBV2, with D possibly being TRBD2 (5 bases). Germline V gene lookup returns CDR1 SNHLY and CDR2 FYNNEI. The CDR3 is 16 amino acids. Trimming removed 7 bases at V and 6 bases at J, with 21 bases between.

This clone has a handful of counts. This chain connects TRBV6-6 to TRBJ1-1; the D gene is possibly TRBD1 (6 bases). CDR1 and CDR2 from the germline V gene are MNHNY and SVGAGI (reference sequence). Trimming took off 7 bases at V and 9 bases at J, with 15 bases between the two ends. This CDR3 comprises 12 residues. CDR3 bases: TGTGCCAGCACCCATGGGGACAACAAAGCTTTCTTT. Amino acid sequence: CASTHGDNKAFF.

V gene TRBV6-5 combines with J gene TRBJ1-1; D gene ambiguous. The CDR3 loop spans 14 amino acids. Germline CDR1 and CDR2: MNHEY and SVGAGI. V shed 0 bases and J shed 3 bases, with 8 bases lying between them. Written as DNA, the CDR3 is TGTGCCAGCAGTTACTCGAATAGCCACACTGAAGCTTTCTTT. Its protein is CASSYSNSHTEAFF.

The chain employs TRBV11-2 and TRBJ2-7; 7 nucleotides line up with TRBD2. This CDR3 spans 15 amino acids. V gave up 3 bases and J gave up 2 bases; unmatched junction bases: 7. In germline, CDR1 is SGHAT, CDR2 FQNNGV. CDR3 coding DNA: TGTGCCAGCAGCTTCTCTAGCGGAGTAACCTACGAGCAGTACTTC. As protein: CASSFSSGVTYEQYF.

This clone was recorded many times. This rearrangement joins TRBV25-1 to TRBJ2-1, with 14 nucleotides matching TRBD2. The CDR3 covers 17 residues. Germline-derived CDR1 and CDR2 are MGHDK and SYGVNS. Trimming removed 1 base from V and 7 bases from J; junction bases left unmatched: 6. The CDR3 spells CASSESPTSGRDNEQFF. DNA for the CDR3: TGTGCCAGCAGTGAATCCCCGACTAGCGGGAGGGATAATGAGCAGTTCTTC.

J is TRBJ2-1 and V is TRBV11-2; D unresolved. Per the germline V gene, CDR1 is SGHAT and CDR2 is FQNNGV. The V and J ends lost 8 bases and 1 base respectively, with 9 bases between them. The CDR3 is 13 amino acids. CDR3 in amino acids: CASSGRSYNEQFF. CDR3 nucleotides: TGTGCCAGCTCGGGCAGGTCCTACAATGAGCAGTTCTTC. The complete variable domain, with remaining parts taken from reference TRBV11-2 and TRBJ2-1, reads EAGVAQSPRYKIIEKRQSVAFWCNPISGHATLYWYQQILGQGPKLLIQFQNNGVVDDSQLPKDRFSAERLKGVDSTLKIQPAKLEDSAVYLCASSGRSYNEQFFGPGTRLTVL.

A single count supports this clone. The rearrangement joins TRBV14 to TRBJ1-3; D gene unclear. Germline-derived CDR1 and CDR2 are SGHDN and FVKESK. The ends were cut back, 4 bases at V and 2 bases at J, with 15 bases in the middle. The CDR3 totals 16 residues. CDR3 residues: CASSPQARLPGNTIYF. The CDR3 DNA is TGTGCCAGCAGCCCTCAGGCACGGTTGCCTGGAAACACCATATATTTT.

The sample holds many counts of this clone. J is TRBJ2-4 and V is TRBV27; possibly TRBD2 for D (6 bases). This CDR3 region has 13 residues. With 3 bases removed from V and 9 bases from J, the gap between germline ends came to 12 bases. Germline V gives CDR1 MNHEY, CDR2 SMNVEV (reference sequence). DNA of the CDR3: TGTGCCAGCAGTTTTAGTCTCGGGAGCATTCAGTACTTC. It translates to CASSFSLGSIQYF.